These 24 T cell receptor beta chains came from one sample sequenced in a study of post-analysis software for immune sequencing data. Study outcomes and limitations: A few TRBV segments appeared more often in patients than in controls, and TRBV5-6, TRBV5-1 and TRBV20-1 were among these.

Their recognized antigens are unknown. Prepared TCR beta cDNA libraries contained unique molecular identifiers. TCRdb re-called the PCR reads with MiXCR, one entry per CDR3 protein. Of about 150,000 distinct CDR3 sequences detected, around 30% appear once; the ten largest clones hold about 1.4%. Sequenced material: blood. These receptors were obtained from a girl between 10 and 17 years old with multiple sclerosis.

This clonotype was found many times. This chain links TRBV12-3 or TRBV12-4 with TRBJ2-3; D unclear. The ends were cut back, 6 bases at V and 0 bases at J, with 10 bases in the middle. CDR3 length: 14 amino acids. The CDR3 region has the DNA TGTGCCAGCAGCCCCGCAGCGAGCACAGATACGCAGTATTTT. This sequence encodes CASSPAASTDTQYF.

The V gene is TRBV20-1, the J gene TRBJ1-1; 7 bases are shared with TRBD1. From germline, CDR1 is DFQATT and CDR2 SNEGSKA (reference sequence). The length of the CDR3 is 13 residues. V shed 6 bases, J shed 3 bases, and the junction held 7 bases outside the gene matches. CDR3 in amino acids: CSALQGMDTEAFF. The CDR3 region has the DNA TGCAGTGCGCTACAGGGGATGGACACTGAAGCTTTCTTT.

Only a few counts were recorded for this clonotype. A much larger clone lies one base from this, so it may be a read error. The CDR3 region has the DNA TGCGCCAGCAGCCAAGGAAGTCGGACAGGGAGGTCTGCAACTAATGAAAAACTGTTTTTT. Protein sequence: CASSQGSRTGRSATNEKLFF. This chain uses TRBV4-1 with TRBJ1-4, with 8 bases fitting TRBD1. The J segment lost 0 bases and the V segment lost 1 base, leaving 13 bases of the junction unmatched. CDR1 MGHRA and CDR2 YSYEKL come from the germline V gene. There are 20 residues in the CDR3.

This clonotype occurred a few times. An end of the junction does not agree with germline; a read error may underlie this. The chain carries TRBV29-1 and TRBJ1-1; TRBD1 is a possible D gene (6 bases). The CDR3 covers 14 residues. From germline, CDR1 is SQVTM and CDR2 ANQGSEA. CDR3 DNA sequence: TGCACCTCATTAGGGGGGGCGGAGGACACTGAAGTTTTCTTT. Translation gives CTSLGGAEDTEVFF.

The chain couples TRBV29-1 to TRBJ2-5, with 8 bases fitting TRBD1. The DNA end favors TRBJ2-7, so the J call may be wrong. Germline CDR1 is SQVTM and CDR2 is ANQGSEA. There are 13 residues in the CDR3. CDR3 DNA: TGCAGCGTCAAGACCAGGGGGCGGGGCGAGCAGTACTTC. Its protein is CSVKTRGRGEQYF.

This clonotype was observed a few times. The chain combines TRBV7-9 with TRBJ1-2; 8 bases are a match to TRBD1. Looked up from germline, CDR1 is SEHNR and CDR2 is FQNEAQ (reference sequence). V shed 1 base, J shed 4 bases, and the junction held 11 bases outside the gene matches. CDR3 size: 17 residues. The CDR3 sequence is CASSLGARRQGIYGYTF. CDR3 coding DNA: TGTGCCAGCAGCTTAGGGGCCCGTCGACAGGGGATCTATGGCTACACCTTC.

This chain links TRBV28 with TRBJ2-1; D perhaps matches TRBD2 (7 bases). V shed 11 bases and J shed 1 base, with 18 bases lying between them. Germline CDR1 is MDHEN and CDR2 is SYDVKM. The CDR3 spans 15 residues. The CDR3 is CASTGGGISYNEQFF. CDR3 DNA: TGTGCCTCTACGGGCGGGGGCATTTCCTACAATGAGCAGTTCTTC. Together with reference TRBV28 and TRBJ2-1, the CDR3 gives the full variable domain: DVKVTQSSRYLVKRTGEKVFLECVQDMDHENMFWYRQDPGLGLRLIYFSYDVKMKEKGDIPEGYSVSREKKERFSLILESASTNQTSMYLCASTGGGISYNEQFFGPGTRLTVL.

The chain employs TRBV3-1 and TRBJ2-3; 9 bases fit TRBD2. Germline V gene lookup returns CDR1 LGHDT and CDR2 YNNKEL (reference sequence). The CDR3 runs to 15 residues. V shed 4 bases, J shed 2 bases, and the junction held 4 bases outside the gene matches. CDR3 in amino acids: CASSPSGDFTDTQYF. The CDR3 DNA sequence: TGTGCCAGCAGCCCTAGCGGGGATTTCACAGATACGCAGTATTTT.

Note on this clonotype: A much larger clonotype is one base distant, so this may be a read error. The chain recombines TRBV20-1 with TRBJ2-1, with D tentatively TRBD2 (6 bases). This CDR3 has 12 residues. Germline values: CDR1 DFQATT, CDR2 SNEGSKA (reference sequence). The CDR3 DNA sequence: TGCAGGGCTAGCCCCAGGAGGGATGAGCAGTTCTTC. This translates into CRASPRRDEQFF.

The chain couples TRBV20-1 to TRBJ1-1, with D unresolved. This CDR3 comprises 13 residues. Germline V gene sequence: CDR1 DFQATT, CDR2 SNEGSKA (reference sequence). Trimming took 1 base from V and 5 from J, leaving 11 bases between them. The CDR3 DNA reads TGCAGTGCTAGAGGACTCGATAGGACTGAAGCTTTCTTT. The encoded protein is CSARGLDRTEAFF.

This clonotype was recorded a few times. The rearrangement uses TRBV2 and TRBJ2-7; 14 bases match TRBD2. CDR1 SNHLY and CDR2 FYNNEI come from the germline V gene. The trim removed 7 bases at V and 2 bases at J, leaving 10 bases unmatched. This CDR3 spans 17 amino acids. The CDR3, as DNA: TGTGCCAGCACTCCCCTCTCGGGACTAGCGGGGGCCTACGAGCAGTACTTC. Translated, it gives CASTPLSGLAGAYEQYF.

This clonotype was recorded a few times. The CDR3 sequence is CASSPQIQGVNTEAFF. CDR3 bases: TGTGCCAGCAGTCCTCAGATACAGGGTGTAAACACTGAAGCTTTCTTT. This chain links TRBV28 with TRBJ1-1, with D tentatively TRBD1 (6 bases). The ends were cut back, 5 bases at V and 2 bases at J, with 18 bases in the middle. From germline, CDR1 is MDHEN and CDR2 SYDVKM. The CDR3 sequence is 16 residues long.

The chain recombines TRBV27 with TRBJ1-5; no reliable D call. V dropped 5 bases and J dropped 0 bases, with 8 bases sitting between them. This CDR3 comprises 14 residues. Germline V gene sequence: CDR1 MNHEY, CDR2 SMNVEV (reference sequence). CDR3 protein: CASSRQDSNQPQHF. The DNA for the CDR3 is TGTGCCAGCAGTAGGCAGGATAGCAATCAGCCCCAGCATTTT.

Many counts were recorded for this clonotype. J is TRBJ2-7 and V is TRBV6-1; D is uncertain. The germline gives CDR1 MNHNS, CDR2 SASEGT. This CDR3 has 13 residues. Trimming left V 3 bases short and J 2 bases short, with 8 bases between. CDR3 sequence reads: CASSDYAPYEQYF. CDR3 nucleotide sequence: TGTGCCAGCAGTGATTATGCACCCTACGAGCAGTACTTC.

This clonotype was counted many times. The chain is built from TRBV7-6 and TRBJ2-3; TRBD2 might be the D (6 bases). Trimming shortened V by 3 bases and J by 4 bases, and 14 bases separated the two germline ends. The CDR3 has 15 amino acids. Germline CDR1 and CDR2: SGHVS and FNYEAQ. The CDR3 protein is CASSFSGLGADTQYF. In DNA, the CDR3 is TGTGCCAGCAGCTTTAGCGGCTTAGGGGCAGATACGCAGTATTTT.

This clonotype was observed a handful of times. V and J are TRBV20-1 and TRBJ1-6; D is perhaps TRBD1 (5 bases). The V end was cut by 3 bases, the J end by 1 base, with 10 bases between. Germline assignment: CDR1 DFQATT and CDR2 SNEGSKA (reference sequence). The length of the CDR3 is 15 residues. The CDR3 spells CSARSGGSYNSPLHF. CDR3 DNA sequence: TGCAGTGCTAGGTCCGGGGGTTCCTATAATTCACCCCTCCACTTT.

This clonotype has at least ten counts. V gene TRBV6-1 combines with J gene TRBJ2-7; D is uncertain. V was trimmed by 3 bases and J by 7 bases, leaving 7 bases between them. The CDR3 sequence is 11 residues long. Germline values: CDR1 MNHNS, CDR2 SASEGT. CDR3 DNA: TGTGCCAGCAGTGATGTCCTTGAGCAGTACTTC. Translating it yields CASSDVLEQYF.

This chain joins TRBV9 and TRBJ1-2; D is possibly TRBD1 (5 bases). Germline V CDR1 and CDR2: SGDLS, YYNGEE. Trimming cost V 4 bases and J 8 bases, with 18 bases left between them. This CDR3 is built from 14 residues. CDR3 loop: CASSQAGDANGYTF. The CDR3, as DNA: TGTGCCAGCAGCCAAGCGGGGGACGCGAACGGCTACACCTTC.

The rearrangement uses TRBV6-5 and TRBJ1-2, with unresolved D. Trimming removed 0 bases at V and 10 bases at J, with 27 bases between. Germline V gives CDR1 MNHEY, CDR2 SVGAGI. CDR3 length: 18 amino acids. CDR3 in DNA: TGTGCCAGCAGTTACTCGAAAATAATCCATGGTACAGAGGATGACTACACCTTC. Its protein product is CASSYSKIIHGTEDDYTF.

The sample holds many counts of this clonotype. The chain has TRBV10-3 and TRBJ2-1, with TRBD2 identical over 9 bases. CDR1 ENHRY and CDR2 SYGVKD come from the germline V gene. This CDR3 region has 15 residues. With 6 bases clipped from V and 2 bases from J, the junction kept 5 bases outside the gene matches. Here the CDR3 DNA reads TGTGCCATCAGGGATAGCGGGAGCGCCTACAATGAGCAGTTCTTC. The encoded protein is CAIRDSGSAYNEQFF.

V gene TRBV18 combines with J gene TRBJ1-2, with 8 bases identical to TRBD1. V lost 2 bases to trimming and J lost 4 bases; unmatched junction nucleotides: 12. CDR1 and CDR2 (germline): KGHSH, LQKENI. The CDR3 extends over 17 amino acids. The CDR3 spells CASSPMAQGAFVYGYTF. DNA of the CDR3: TGTGCCAGCTCACCAATGGCGCAGGGGGCTTTCGTCTATGGCTACACCTTC.

V gene TRBV14 combines with J gene TRBJ2-5, with D possibly matching TRBD1 (6 bases). CDR1 SGHDN and CDR2 FVKESK come from the germline V gene. V was cut by 3 bases and J by 0 bases, with 11 bases left in between. The CDR3 loop spans 15 amino acids. CDR3 sequence reads: CASSHLQGDQETQYF. The CDR3 nucleotides are TGTGCCAGCAGCCACTTACAGGGTGACCAAGAGACCCAGTACTTC.

In this sample, this clonotype turned up many times. The rearrangement uses TRBV7-9 and TRBJ2-7, with 8 bases identical to TRBD1. The CDR3 totals 15 residues. J gave up 5 bases and V 0 bases, and 6 bases lay outside the gene matches. Germline CDR1 and CDR2: SEHNR and FQNEAQ (reference sequence). The DNA for the CDR3 is TGTGCCAGCAGCTTAGCCGGGACAGGCGACCACGAGCAGTACTTC. The encoded protein is CASSLAGTGDHEQYF.

The rearrangement links TRBV10-3 to TRBJ2-3; the match to TRBD2 covers 7 bases. CDR1 ENHRY and CDR2 SYGVKD come from the germline V gene. V shed 8 bases and J 14 bases; nucleotides not matched to a gene: 22. The CDR3 sequence is 15 residues long. The CDR3 DNA reads as TGTGCCATCCGTGCGGGAGACAGACCTAATGAAAAACTGTATTTT. It translates to CAIRAGDRPNEKLYF.